The rows below give T cell receptor beta chains drawn from one sample of a study of T cells in localized non-small cell lung cancer. Generated by immunoSEQ multiplex PCR, the TCRdb table keeps only in-frame clones and is missing some. The sample has 15,000 to 18,000 clones, approximately 87% seen once. Material: peripheral blood mononuclear cells, obtained before any cancer treatment. Receptors were obtained from a male donor older than 55 with stage II lung adenocarcinoma. Both conserved end residues are part of each CDR3. A D gene is named only where the DNA matches it firmly. Rows may omit the clone size; those that give it use once, few, many or a size class.

abundance	j_gene	d_gene	v_gene	CDR3aa	CDR3nt
once	TRBJ2-5	.	TRBV30	CAWSVIPGAVETQYF	TGTGCCTGGAGTGTAATTCCGGGGGCCGTTGAGACCCAGTACTTC
.	TRBJ2-1	.	TRBV5-5	CASSGSSYNEQFF	TGTGCCAGCAGCGGAAGCTCCTACAATGAGCAGTTCTTC
medium-sized	TRBJ2-3	.	TRBV10-2	CASSELASEVTDTQYF	TGCGCCAGCAGTGAGTTGGCTAGCGAGGTCACAGATACGCAGTATTTT
once	TRBJ1-3	TRBD1	TRBV2	CASTPDRSGNTIYF	TGTGCCAGCACCCCGGACAGGAGTGGAAACACCATATATTTT
.	TRBJ2-2	.	TRBV6-4	CASSERVTGELFF	TGTGCCAGCAGTGAGAGGGTTACCGGGGAGCTGTTTTTT
.	TRBJ2-1	TRBD2	TRBV6-1	CASSEARGLVNEQFF	TGTGCCAGCAGTGAAGCGCGGGGACTAGTAAACGAGCAGTTCTTC
.	TRBJ2-3	.	TRBV29-1	CSVDYGFGDTQYF	TGCAGCGTTGATTATGGATTTGGGGATACGCAGTATTTT
once	TRBJ1-2	.	TRBV6-6	CASTAPGGHDYGYTF	TGTGCCAGCACCGCCCCTGGGGGTCATGACTATGGCTACACCTTC
.	TRBJ1-2	.	TRBV6-4	CASSDSAGYGYTF	TGTGCCAGCAGTGACTCTGCCGGGTATGGCTACACCTTC
few	TRBJ1-2	.	TRBV5-6	CASSFQPAVEGYTF	TGTGCCAGCAGCTTCCAGCCGGCGGTCGAGGGCTACACCTTC
.	TRBJ2-7	.	TRBV10-3	CAISPDSSYEQYF	TGTGCCATCAGTCCCGACTCATCCTACGAGCAGTACTTC
.	TRBJ2-7	.	TRBV18	CASSPSLAGRTYEQYF	TGTGCCAGCTCACCCTCTTTGGCAGGGAGGACCTACGAGCAGTACTTC
.	TRBJ1-3	TRBD1	TRBV29-1	CSVSGTGAGGNTIYF	TGCAGCGTTTCCGGGACAGGGGCGGGCGGAAACACCATATATTTT
few	TRBJ1-4	TRBD1	TRBV5-6	CASSLARQGKEKLFF	TGTGCCAGCAGCCTTGCCCGACAGGGGAAAGAAAAACTGTTTTTT
.	TRBJ2-1	.	TRBV5-4	CASSLTGSYNEQFF	TGTGCCAGCAGCTTGACGGGCTCCTACAATGAGCAGTTCTTC
.	TRBJ2-1	TRBD2	TRBV14	CASSHLAGTSGVPAYNEQFF	TGTGCCAGCAGCCACCTCGCCGGGACTAGCGGGGTTCCAGCCTACAATGAGCAGTTCTTC
few	TRBJ2-2	.	TRBV7-9	CASSLGTAGELFF	TGTGCCAGCAGCTTAGGGACCGCCGGGGAGCTGTTTTTT
.	TRBJ2-4	TRBD2	TRBV5-1	CASSLAGGRVRNIQYF	TGCGCCAGCAGTCTAGCGGGAGGGCGGGTACGGAACATTCAGTACTTC
.	TRBJ2-5	TRBD1	TRBV7-6	CASSLPDRVGGETQYF	TGTGCCAGCAGCCTCCCGGACAGGGTCGGCGGGGAGACCCAGTACTTC
.	TRBJ1-2	.	TRBV5-1	CASSPDGDYGYTF	TGCGCCAGCAGCCCGGACGGGGACTATGGCTACACCTTC
.	TRBJ2-4	.	TRBV7-9	CASSLGAGAEAKNIQYF	TGTGCCAGCAGCTTAGGGGCGGGGGCGGAAGCCAAAAACATTCAGTACTTC
.	TRBJ2-1	TRBD2	TRBV11-3	CASTLKRGGEQFF	TGTGCCAGCACCCTGAAACGCGGGGGTGAGCAGTTCTTC
.	TRBJ2-1	.	TRBV29-1	CSASWGSNEQFF	TGCAGCGCGTCCTGGGGTAGCAATGAGCAGTTCTTC
.	TRBJ2-7	TRBD2	TRBV28	CASTERDSSYEQYF	TGTGCCAGTACAGAGCGGGACTCCTCCTACGAGCAGTACTTC
.	TRBJ2-7	TRBD2	TRBV2	CASTAVNKEREGRYEQYF	TGTGCCAGCACAGCAGTAAATAAAGAGCGGGAGGGCCGTTACGAGCAGTACTTC
.	TRBJ2-5	.	TRBV29-1	CSVEENETQYF	TGCAGCGTTGAAGAGAATGAGACCCAGTACTTC
.	TRBJ2-7	.	TRBV18	CASSPPGSGSYEQYF	TGTGCCAGCTCACCACCCGGTAGCGGATCCTACGAGCAGTACTTC
.	TRBJ1-2	TRBD1	TRBV4-1	CASSLQGKYGYTF	TGCGCCAGCAGCCTACAGGGGAAGTATGGCTACACCTTC